This T cell receptor beta chain was sequenced during a study of CD8+CD57+ T cells in acquired aplastic anemia. At the level of the study: The DNA of sorted CD4+ and CD8+ cells averaged approximately 3.3 ug. Study-wide findings and caveats: Patients and controls turned out to have 25 to 30 CD8+ CDR3 sequences in common.

Note on this clonotype: Its antigen is unknown.

Genomic DNA, serving as template, underwent TCR beta VDJ and CDR3 profiling. TCRdb re-called the reads with MiXCR, one entry per CDR3 protein. This sample has 150,000 to 200,000 distinct CDR3 sequences, with roughly 63% found just once. Germline CDR1 reads SEHNR; CDR2 reads FQNEAQ (reference sequence). This CDR3 comprises 14 residues. V lost 5 bases and J lost 6; bases outside the gene matches: 10. Sequencing input: sorted CD4+, CD8+, or CD8+CD57+ T cells (not recorded which) from PBMCs. The chain is built from TRBV7-9 and TRBJ2-7; 7 bases line up with TRBD2. This TCR was sampled from a human donor in good health. CDR3 sequence: CASSPWGREGEQYF. In DNA form, the CDR3 reads TGTGCCAGCAGCCCATGGGGCAGGGAGGGCGAGCAGTACTTC.